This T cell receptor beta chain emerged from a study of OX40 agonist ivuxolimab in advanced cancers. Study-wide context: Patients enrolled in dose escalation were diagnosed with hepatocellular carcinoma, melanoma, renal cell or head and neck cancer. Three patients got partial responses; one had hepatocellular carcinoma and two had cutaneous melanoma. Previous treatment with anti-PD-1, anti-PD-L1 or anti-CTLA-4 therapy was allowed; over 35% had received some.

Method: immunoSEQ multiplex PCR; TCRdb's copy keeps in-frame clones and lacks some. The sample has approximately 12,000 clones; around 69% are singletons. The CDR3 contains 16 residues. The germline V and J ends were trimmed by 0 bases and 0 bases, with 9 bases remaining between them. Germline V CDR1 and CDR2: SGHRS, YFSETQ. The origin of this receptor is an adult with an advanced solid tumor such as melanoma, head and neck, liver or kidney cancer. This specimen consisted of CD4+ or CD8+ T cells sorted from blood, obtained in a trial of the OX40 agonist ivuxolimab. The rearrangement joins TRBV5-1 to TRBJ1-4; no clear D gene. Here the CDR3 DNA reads TGCGCCAGCAGCTTGGAACCGTACTCAACTAATGAAAAACTGTTTTTT. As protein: CASSLEPYSTNEKLFF.